Following are 26 T cell receptor beta chains from one sample sequenced in a study of beta chain features in type 1 diabetes. Since all of the isolated RNA was reverse transcribed, expressed TCRB transcripts were what got sequenced. The assay was immunoSEQ multiplex PCR, and TCRdb's table has in-frame clones only and misses some. Counted here are around 340,000 clones, 6.5% to 10% occurring once; the ten biggest clones make up around 0.45%. Sequencing was done on a sample of central memory CD4+ T cells from blood. These receptors originate from a woman between 18 and 29 years old in good health.

This clone was found a few times. The V gene is TRBV6-5, the J gene TRBJ2-1; D uncertain. CDR3 length equals 15 residues. Germline V CDR1 and CDR2: MNHEY, SVGAGI. V dropped 0 bases and J dropped 2 bases, with 8 bases sitting between them. This chain's CDR3 is CASSYSLRTYNEQFF. CDR3 in DNA: TGTGCCAGCAGTTACTCCCTCCGTACCTACAATGAGCAGTTCTTC.

This clone was picked up a small number of times. The J gene is TRBJ2-5, the V gene TRBV20-1; possible D gene TRBD2, 6 bases. The V and J ends lost 7 bases and 1 base respectively, with 7 bases between them. Germline CDR1 is DFQATT and CDR2 is SNEGSKA (reference sequence). The CDR3 extends over 11 amino acids. This chain's CDR3 is CSGAGQETQYF. CDR3 DNA sequence: TGCAGTGGAGCGGGCCAAGAGACCCAGTACTTC.

A remark on this clone: At one of its ends the junction is not consistent with the germline gene, which may arise from a read error. The chain uses TRBV4-2 and TRBJ2-7; perhaps TRBD1 as D (6 bases). The germline V gene has CDR1 LGHNA and CDR2 YNFKEQ. CDR3 length: 17 residues. The CDR3 loop reads CASSQAGGTYYSSEQYF. In DNA, the CDR3 is TGTGCCAGCAGCCAAGCTGGGGGCACTTACTATTCCTCCGAGCAGTACTTC.

The chain combines TRBV18 with TRBJ2-2, with 8 bases lining up with TRBD2. The V gene's germline CDR1 is KGHSH and CDR2 LQKENI. The V segment lost 1 base and the J segment 4 bases; nucleotides outside the gene matches: 8. CDR3 length: 17 amino acids. CDR3 nucleotide sequence: TGTGCCAGCTCACCACGCGGAACTAGCGGCAGCACCGGGGAGCTGTTTTTT. Its protein product is CASSPRGTSGSTGELFF.

This clone showed up just a few times. The chain links TRBV7-9 to TRBJ2-3, with D possibly being TRBD2 (6 bases). Germline CDR1 SEHNR, CDR2 FQNEAQ (reference sequence). The CDR3 loop spans 15 amino acids. Trimming took 0 bases from V and 4 from J, leaving 11 bases between them. The CDR3 loop is CASSLAWRESDTQYF. The DNA of the CDR3 is TGTGCCAGCAGCTTAGCTTGGCGGGAATCAGATACGCAGTATTTT. The variable domain in full, with the rest retrieved from reference TRBV7-9 and TRBJ2-3, is DTGVSQNPRHKITKRGQNVTFRCDPISEHNRLYWYRQTLGQGPEFLTYFQNEAQLEKSRLLSDRFSAERPKGSFSTLEIQRTEQGDSAMYLCASSLAWRESDTQYFGPGTRLTVL.

The rearrangement links TRBV4-1 to TRBJ2-3, with a weak D call TRBD1 (5 bases). Trimming pared 0 bases from V and 5 bases from J, leaving 12 bases between. The germline V gene encodes CDR1 MGHRA and CDR2 YSYEKL. This CDR3 spans 15 amino acids. The CDR3 sequence: CASSQDQGARDTQYF. The CDR3 region has the DNA TGCGCCAGCAGCCAAGATCAAGGGGCGAGAGATACGCAGTATTTT.

J is TRBJ1-5 and V is TRBV27, with D uncertain. The CDR3 covers 13 residues. Germline V lookup: CDR1 MNHEY, CDR2 SMNVEV (reference sequence). Trimming left V 3 bases short and J 5 bases short, with 8 bases between. This CDR3 is CASSLREHQPQHF. CDR3 coding DNA: TGTGCCAGCAGTTTGAGGGAGCATCAGCCCCAGCATTTT.

This clone was counted ten times or more. The chain combines TRBV4-3 with TRBJ2-3; a weak D match, TRBD2 (6 bases). The V and J ends lost 0 bases and 5 bases respectively, with 15 bases between them. The CDR3 is made up of 16 amino acids. The V gene's germline CDR1 is LGHNA and CDR2 YSLEER. The DNA for the CDR3 is TGCGCCAGCAGCCAAGATCGCGGAGGGGCGGGAGATACGCAGTATTTT. Translating it yields CASSQDRGGAGDTQYF.

As for this clone: The junction departs from the called germline gene at one end, perhaps through a read error. The chain combines TRBV5-4 with TRBJ1-1; the D gene is possibly TRBD1 (5 bases). CDR1 and CDR2 from the germline V gene are SGHNT and YYREEE (reference sequence). The CDR3 contains 16 residues. CDR3 sequence reads: CASSQGYGRENTEAFF. CDR3 DNA sequence: TGCGCCAGCAGCCAAGGGTACGGCAGGGAGAACACTGAAGCTTTCTTT.

This clone was counted only a few times. The CDR3 DNA is TGCGCCAGCAGCTTGGGAGTTCGACCTAGCACAGATACGCAGTATTTT. The encoded protein is CASSLGVRPSTDTQYF. This sequence joins TRBV5-1 and TRBJ2-3; no clear D. Germline V CDR1 and CDR2: SGHRS, YFSETQ. Trimming left V 0 bases short and J 0 bases short, with 11 bases between. The CDR3 consists of 16 residues.

This clone was counted many times. CDR3 amino acids: CASSRRQGTNQQFF. Written as DNA, the CDR3 is TGTGCCAGCAGCCGCCGGCAGGGGACCAACCAGCAGTTCTTC. The V call is TRBV7-3, the J call TRBJ2-1; D might be TRBD1 (6 bases). With 5 bases removed from V and 11 bases from J, the gap between germline ends came to 19 bases. The length of the CDR3 is 14 residues. Germline V lookup: CDR1 SGHTA, CDR2 FQGTGA.

The chain employs TRBV5-6 and TRBJ2-4; 7 nucleotides line up with TRBD2. Germline lookup yields CDR1 SGHDT and CDR2 YYEEEE. The CDR3 has 15 residues. V trimming: 1 base; J trimming: 8 bases; junction bases outside the gene matches: 9. The CDR3 nucleotides read TGTGCCAGCAGCTTGTACTCGGACCGGGGGGACATTCAGTACTTC. Translation gives CASSLYSDRGDIQYF.

The sample holds a few counts of this clone. V usage is TRBV5-6 and J usage is TRBJ2-3; D remains ambiguous. This CDR3 has 14 amino acids. The germline V gene encodes CDR1 SGHDT and CDR2 YYEEEE. The ends were cut back, 1 base at V and 1 base at J, with 7 bases in the middle. The CDR3 sequence: CASSLRAGTDTQYF. In DNA form, the CDR3 reads TGTGCCAGCAGCTTGAGGGCAGGCACAGATACGCAGTATTTT.

The chain joins TRBV4-2 to TRBJ2-1; TRBD1 aligns across 9 bases. The length of the CDR3 is 15 residues. The V gene end was trimmed by 3 bases and the J gene end by 9 bases; junction bases not matched to a gene: 9. The germline V gene has CDR1 LGHNA and CDR2 YNFKEQ. The CDR3 loop is CASSQAGTGTIEQFF. For the CDR3, the DNA is TGTGCCAGCAGCCAGGCCGGGACAGGGACTATTGAGCAGTTCTTC.

J is TRBJ2-3 and V is TRBV18; tentatively, D is TRBD1 (6 bases). Germline lookup yields CDR1 KGHSH and CDR2 LQKENI. The CDR3 has 16 amino acids. V gave up 3 bases and J gave up 1 base, with 14 bases separating them. The DNA for the CDR3 is TGTGCCAGCTCACCCTTTCGACAGGCCGGCACAGATACGCAGTATTTT. Protein product: CASSPFRQAGTDTQYF.

This clone appeared a few times. The chain joins TRBV19 to TRBJ2-1; 7 nucleotides line up with TRBD1. The CDR3 runs to 14 residues. Unmatched junction bases numbered 8, after V lost 4 bases and J lost 8 bases. The germline CDR1 and CDR2 sequences are LNHDA and SQIVND (reference sequence). CDR3: CASSTHRDSYEQFF. CDR3 in DNA: TGTGCCAGTAGTACTCACCGGGACAGCTATGAGCAGTTCTTC.

V usage is TRBV4-2 and J usage is TRBJ2-5; 12 bases are shared with TRBD2. In germline, CDR1 is LGHNA, CDR2 YNFKEQ. The length of the CDR3 is 15 residues. Trimming took 0 bases from V and 5 from J; bases not matched to a gene: 1. Here the CDR3 DNA reads TGTGCCAGCAGCCAAGAGACTAGCGGGAGTGAGACCCAGTACTTC. It codes for CASSQETSGSETQYF.

This CDR3 reads CASSLQETQYF. The CDR3 region has the DNA TGTGCCAGCAGTTTACAGGAGACCCAGTACTTC. The chain couples TRBV27 to TRBJ2-5; D uncertain. Germline CDR1 reads MNHEY; CDR2 reads SMNVEV (reference sequence). The CDR3 is made up of 11 amino acids. Trimming cost V 2 bases and J 5 bases, with 3 bases left between them.

The chain recombines TRBV11-2 with TRBJ1-1; D remains unclear. Germline CDR1 SGHAT, CDR2 FQNNGV. CDR3 size: 13 residues. With 0 bases removed from V and 1 base from J, the gap between germline ends came to 3 bases. CDR3 residues: CASSLEQNTEAFF. The DNA for the CDR3 is TGTGCCAGCAGCTTAGAACAGAACACTGAAGCTTTCTTT.

The genes are TRBV11-1 and TRBJ1-1; D ambiguous. V was trimmed by 5 bases and J by 1 base, leaving 11 bases between them. The CDR3 is 14 amino acids. The germline CDR1 and CDR2 sequences are SGHAT and FQDESV (reference sequence). The CDR3 here is CASSLGSGNTEAFF. The CDR3 nucleotides are TGTGCCAGCAGCCTAGGATCGGGGAACACTGAAGCTTTCTTT.

This clone was counted a few times. The genes are TRBV4-1 and TRBJ2-5; 7 bases map to TRBD1. The CDR3 is 14 residues long. Germline CDR1 is MGHRA and CDR2 is YSYEKL. The V gene end was trimmed by 1 base and the J gene end by 3 bases; junction bases not matched to a gene: 2. This CDR3 reads CASSQGDSKETQYF. The CDR3 nucleotides are TGCGCCAGCAGCCAAGGGGACAGTAAAGAGACCCAGTACTTC.

This clone was observed at least ten times. The chain is built from TRBV18 and TRBJ2-7; TRBD1 is a possible D gene (6 bases). V shed 3 bases and J shed 0 bases, with 12 bases lying between them. Germline V CDR1 and CDR2: KGHSH, LQKENI. The CDR3 length is 15 residues. CDR3 loop: CASSPDRQTSYEQYF. Here the CDR3 DNA reads TGTGCCAGCTCACCCGACAGGCAAACCTCCTACGAGCAGTACTTC. Variable domain in full (rest from reference TRBV18 and TRBJ2-7): NAGVMQNPRHLVRRRGQEARLRCSPMKGHSHVYWYRQLPEEGLKFMVYLQKENIIDESGMPKERFSAEFPKEGPSILRIQQVVRGDSAAYFCASSPDRQTSYEQYFGPGTRLTVT.

On this clone: This sample includes further DNA sequences coding for the same CDR3. The chain recombines TRBV7-6 with TRBJ2-5; 8 bases are shared with TRBD2. CDR3 size: 14 residues. V trimming: 5 bases; J trimming: 1 base; junction bases outside the gene matches: 3. Germline V gives CDR1 SGHVS, CDR2 FNYEAQ. CDR3 sequence (DNA): TGTGCCAGCAGCCGTACTAGCGGCCAAGAGACCCAGTACTTC. Residues: CASSRTSGQETQYF.

V and J are TRBV7-3 and TRBJ2-1; D gene unclear. Germline V lookup: CDR1 SGHTA, CDR2 FQGTGA. V was cut by 2 bases and J by 10 bases, with 12 bases left in between. This CDR3 is 13 amino acids long. In DNA form, the CDR3 reads TGTGCCAGCAGCTTACAATCTTCTACCGAGCAGTTCTTC. Protein sequence: CASSLQSSTEQFF. The variable domain in full, with the rest retrieved from reference TRBV7-3 and TRBJ2-1, is GAGVSQTPSNKVTEKGKYVELRCDPISGHTALYWYRQSLGQGPEFLIYFQGTGAADDSGLPNDRFFAVRPEGSVSTLKIQRTERGDSAVYLCASSLQSSTEQFFGPGTRLTVL.

This clone was seen ten or more times. As DNA, the CDR3 is TGCGCCAGCAGCATCAGGGAGCGGGAGGGGTATGAGCAGTTCTTC. Amino acids: CASSIREREGYEQFF. V and J are TRBV4-3 and TRBJ2-1, with 10 bases matching TRBD2. Germline V gene sequence: CDR1 LGHNA, CDR2 YSLEER. The CDR3 runs 15 residues. The J segment lost 8 bases and the V segment lost 5 bases, leaving 9 bases of the junction unmatched.

This clone was recorded a few times. V and J are TRBV4-2 and TRBJ1-2, with D hard to call. This CDR3 is built from 11 residues. V was shortened by 0 bases and J by 7 bases, with 3 bases between the two germline ends. Germline CDR1 is LGHNA and CDR2 is YNFKEQ. The CDR3 is CASSQDTGYTF. The CDR3 DNA sequence: TGTGCCAGCAGCCAAGATACTGGCTACACCTTC.